This TCR beta chain was captured by sequencing in a study of TIL therapy for anti-PD-1-resistant metastatic lung cancer. Study-wide context: Median patient age was approximately 59, ranging about 38-80 years.

The libraries were made with immunoSEQ v3. Sequencing used immunoSEQ multiplex PCR; TCRdb keeps in-frame clones, though not all of them. This repertoire shows roughly 26,000 clones, around 70% found once; its top ten account for 7.4%. The time point is: pre-treatment sample, taken before nivolumab and TIL therapy. Tumor tissue came from excised metastases, mostly pleural nodules or supraclavicular lymph nodes. Findings of the study overall: Many TIL product clones were absent from baseline tumor, suggesting clonal contraction.

This clone has only one observation. Antigen: not known. Sequences were derived from tumor tissue, sampled at baseline. This sequence was found in a person aged 25 to 85 with non-small cell lung cancer.

CDR3 coding DNA: TGTGCCAGTAGTACCCTGGAGGGGGTCCCCACAGATACGCAGTATTTT. It codes for CASSTLEGVPTDTQYF. The chain couples TRBV19 to TRBJ2-3, with D possibly being TRBD1 or TRBD2 (6 bases each). Looked up from germline, CDR1 is LNHDA and CDR2 is SQIVND (reference sequence). The CDR3 extends over 16 amino acids. Trimming pared 4 bases from V and 2 bases from J, leaving 16 bases between. The complete variable domain, with remaining parts taken from reference TRBV19 and TRBJ2-3, reads DGGITQSPKYLFRKEGQNVTLSCEQNLNHDAMYWYRQDPGQGLRLIYYSQIVNDFQKGDIAEGYSVSREKKESFPLTVTSAQKNPTAFYLCASSTLEGVPTDTQYFGPGTRLTVL.